What follows are 19 T cell receptor beta chains derived from one specimen sequenced in a study of OX40 agonist ivuxolimab in advanced cancers. The assay was immunoSEQ multiplex PCR, and TCRdb's table has in-frame clones only and misses some. Of about 54,000 clones listed, just over 90% are singletons. The sequencing used CD4+ or CD8+ T cells sorted from blood, collected in a trial of the OX40 agonist ivuxolimab. The receptors stem from an adult with an advanced solid tumor such as melanoma, head and neck, liver or kidney cancer.

The CDR3 coding sequence is TGTGCCAGCAGGTTGAGTGTCAACTACGAGCAGTACTTC. Residues: CASRLSVNYEQYF. The V call is TRBV27, the J call TRBJ2-7, with D hard to call. The CDR3 spans 13 residues. The germline gives CDR1 MNHEY, CDR2 SMNVEV (reference sequence). V dropped 6 bases and J dropped 3 bases, with 12 bases sitting between them.

DNA for the CDR3: TGTGCCAGCACCGACAGAAACACCGGGGAGCTGTTTTTT. This gives the protein CASTDRNTGELFF. The chain is built from TRBV6-6 and TRBJ2-2; maybe TRBD1 (5 bases). In germline, CDR1 is MNHNY, CDR2 SVGAGI (reference sequence). Deletions cut 7 bases from V and 2 bases from J, with 8 bases between. CDR3 length: 13 amino acids.

The rearrangement links TRBV10-1 to TRBJ2-2, with 8 positions matching TRBD2. The CDR3 loop spans 16 amino acids. Germline values: CDR1 WNHNN, CDR2 SYGVQD (reference sequence). The ends lost 6 bases at V and 4 bases at J; junction bases unmatched: 10. The CDR3 bases are TGCGCCAGCAGGCCGGGAGGGCTGGGGGGCACCGGGGAGCTGTTTTTT. Translating it yields CASRPGGLGGTGELFF.

The chain has TRBV5-8 and TRBJ1-2; D is unresolved. This CDR3 region has 15 residues. Germline assignment: CDR1 SGHTS and CDR2 YDEGEE. Trimming stripped 5 bases from V and 6 bases from J, with 20 bases between. CDR3 in amino acids: CASSFLDLAGNGYTF. CDR3 bases: TGTGCCAGCAGTTTCTTAGATTTGGCGGGGAATGGCTACACCTTC.

A few counts support this clone. The chain couples TRBV18 to TRBJ1-1; TRBD1 agrees at 7 bases. Germline trimming cut 2 bases from V and 0 bases from J; bases unmatched to any gene: 6. Germline-derived CDR1 and CDR2 are KGHSH and LQKENI. The CDR3 loop spans 16 amino acids. This CDR3 reads CASSPRGPAMNTEAFF. CDR3 DNA: TGTGCCAGCTCACCAAGGGGGCCAGCCATGAACACTGAAGCTTTCTTT.

The rearrangement links TRBV7-3 to TRBJ2-7, with D maybe TRBD2 (5 bases). Trimming shortened V by 2 bases and J by 3 bases, and 14 bases separated the two germline ends. There are 15 residues in the CDR3. Germline CDR1 reads SGHTA; CDR2 reads FQGTGA. Here the CDR3 reads CASSLDGSGGYEQYF. For the CDR3, the DNA is TGTGCCAGCAGCTTAGATGGCAGCGGAGGCTACGAGCAGTACTTC.

This clone has more than one count but fewer than ten. V and J are TRBV6-5 and TRBJ1-6; D not resolved. CDR1 and CDR2 (germline): MNHEY, SVGAGI. The CDR3 sequence is 16 residues long. Trimming pared 2 bases from V and 9 bases from J, leaving 17 bases between. CDR3 region: CASSYHETLGSSPLHF. The DNA of the CDR3 is TGTGCCAGCAGTTACCATGAGACGCTGGGTAGTTCACCCCTCCACTTT.

The chain joins TRBV2 to TRBJ2-3; the D gene is possibly TRBD1 (6 bases). The CDR3 sequence is 12 residues long. CDR1 SNHLY and CDR2 FYNNEI come from the germline V gene. V shed 6 bases and J shed 6 bases, with 10 bases lying between them. The CDR3 sequence: CASSLRGDTQYF. In DNA form, the CDR3 reads TGTGCCAGCAGCTTGAGGGGGGATACGCAGTATTTT.

This sequence joins TRBV11-2 and TRBJ1-6, with D possibly matching TRBD1 (5 bases). Germline values: CDR1 SGHAT, CDR2 FQNNGV. The CDR3 covers 16 residues. V was trimmed by 4 bases and J by 7 bases, leaving 17 bases between them. The CDR3 sequence: CASSSLRVGRNSPLHF. The CDR3 nucleotides are TGTGCCAGCAGCTCCCTCAGGGTCGGGAGGAATTCACCCCTCCACTTT.

The chain employs TRBV7-2 and TRBJ2-7; 8 bases agree with TRBD2. This CDR3 has 14 residues. Looked up from germline, CDR1 is SGHTA and CDR2 is FQGNSA. With V trimmed by 5 bases and J by 4 bases, 7 bases remained unmatched. The CDR3 coding sequence is TGTGCCAGCAGCCTGAGCGGGAGCCGTTACGAGCAGTACTTC. It translates to CASSLSGSRYEQYF.

The rearrangement links TRBV6-5 to TRBJ1-1, with a tentative D call TRBD1 (5 bases). Trimming stripped 7 bases from V and 4 bases from J, with 7 bases between. CDR1 is MNHEY and CDR2 is SVGAGI in the germline V gene. The CDR3 has 11 amino acids. The chain's CDR3 is CASTGITEAFF. The CDR3 coding sequence is TGTGCCAGCACAGGGATCACTGAAGCTTTCTTT.

The rearrangement links TRBV4-2 to TRBJ2-2, with a possible D match to TRBD1 (6 bases). V was cut by 1 base and J by 11 bases, with 11 bases left in between. This CDR3 is built from 13 residues. Germline values: CDR1 LGHNA, CDR2 YNFKEQ. CDR3 bases: TGTGCCAGCAGCCAAGGACAGGCGCGAGAGCTGTTTTTT. Translating it yields CASSQGQARELFF.

The chain is built from TRBV5-1 and TRBJ2-1; 7 bases match TRBD1. J gave up 0 bases and V 4 bases, and 4 bases lay outside the gene matches. CDR3 length equals 15 residues. The germline gives CDR1 SGHRS, CDR2 YFSETQ. The CDR3 coding sequence is TGCGCCAGCAGCCCGGACAGGAGCTCCTACAATGAGCAGTTCTTC. Its translation: CASSPDRSSYNEQFF.

V gene TRBV7-9 combines with J gene TRBJ1-1; a possible D gene is TRBD1 (5 bases). Germline CDR1 and CDR2: SEHNR and FQNEAQ (reference sequence). V gave up 5 bases and J gave up 6 bases, with 10 bases separating them. The CDR3 extends over 12 amino acids. The CDR3 spells CASSPQDSEAFF. The CDR3 DNA reads as TGTGCCAGCAGCCCACAGGACTCTGAAGCTTTCTTT.

V and J are TRBV9 and TRBJ2-7; 14 nucleotides match TRBD2. V lost 4 bases, J lost 6 bases, and 6 bases stayed unmatched. Germline V gives CDR1 SGDLS, CDR2 YYNGEE. This CDR3 is built from 15 residues. This CDR3 is CASSLGLAGAGEQYF. In nucleotides, the CDR3 is TGTGCCAGCAGCCTGGGACTAGCGGGAGCTGGCGAGCAGTACTTC.

The V gene is TRBV10-3, the J gene TRBJ1-6; D is uncertain. This CDR3 has 13 residues. Germline V gives CDR1 ENHRY, CDR2 SYGVKD. V lost 7 bases and J 8 bases, leaving 12 bases between the germline ends. CDR3 region: CAITVDGDSPLHF. CDR3 coding DNA: TGTGCCATCACCGTTGACGGAGATTCACCCCTCCACTTT.

The chain uses TRBV7-9 and TRBJ1-2, with 8 bases identical to TRBD1. CDR3 length: 15 residues. Trimming at V came to 5 bases and at J to 4 bases, leaving 9 bases not matched to a gene. CDR1 and CDR2 from the germline V gene are SEHNR and FQNEAQ (reference sequence). The CDR3 coding sequence is TGTGCCAGCAGCCTTACCGGGACAGGACTCTATGGCTACACCTTC. Protein product: CASSLTGTGLYGYTF.

The chain recombines TRBV9 with TRBJ2-5, with D possibly being TRBD1 (6 bases). This CDR3 comprises 12 residues. V was pared by 3 bases and J by 3 bases, with 6 bases between. CDR1 SGDLS and CDR2 YYNGEE come from the germline V gene. CDR3 DNA sequence: TGTGCCAGCAGCGACAGGGAAGAGACCCAGTACTTC. This gives the protein CASSDREETQYF.

This chain joins TRBV5-1 and TRBJ1-1; D is perhaps TRBD1 (6 bases). The CDR3 runs to 15 residues. V lost 4 bases and J 1 base, leaving 14 bases between the germline ends. The germline V gene has CDR1 SGHRS and CDR2 YFSETQ. This CDR3 reads CASSRDGGRNTEAFF. The CDR3 DNA is TGCGCCAGCAGCCGGGATGGGGGGCGGAACACTGAAGCTTTCTTT.